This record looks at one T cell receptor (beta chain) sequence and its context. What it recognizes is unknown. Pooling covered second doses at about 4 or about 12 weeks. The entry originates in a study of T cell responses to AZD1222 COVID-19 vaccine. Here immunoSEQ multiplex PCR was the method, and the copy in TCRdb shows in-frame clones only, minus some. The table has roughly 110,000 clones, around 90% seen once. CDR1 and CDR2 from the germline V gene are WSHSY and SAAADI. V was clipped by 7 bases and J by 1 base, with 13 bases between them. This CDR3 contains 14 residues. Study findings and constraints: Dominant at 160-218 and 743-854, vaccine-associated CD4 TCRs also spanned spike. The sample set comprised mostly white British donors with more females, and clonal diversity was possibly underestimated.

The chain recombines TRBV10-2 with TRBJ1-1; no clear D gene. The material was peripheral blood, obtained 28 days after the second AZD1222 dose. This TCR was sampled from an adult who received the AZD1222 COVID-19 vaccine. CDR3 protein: CASTPWSGNTEAFF. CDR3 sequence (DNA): TGCGCCAGCACCCCATGGTCTGGGAACACTGAAGCTTTCTTT.